These T cell receptor beta chains were read from a single sample in a study of chemoradiotherapy in HPV16-positive cancers. Generated by immunoSEQ multiplex PCR, the TCRdb table keeps only in-frame clones and is missing some. This table has around 13,000 clones, 89% appearing once. Material: blood, obtained from a patient who underwent chemoradiotherapy. These receptors all come from a human donor with HPV-associated anogenital cancer. The CDR3 runs from the conserved cysteine through the conserved F or W. Each record gives: D gene, V gene, J gene, clone size, CDR3 DNA, CDR3 protein. D genes are given only for firm matches. Clone sizes are given selectively: once, few, many, or a class where the clone is expanded.

d_call: TRBD1; v_call: TRBV7-7; j_call: TRBJ2-7; clone_size: .; cdr3_nt: TGTGCTAGCAGCCCGCGACAGGGGAGCTCCGAGCAGTACTTC; cdr3_aa: CASSPRQGSSEQYF
d_call: .; v_call: TRBV7-8; j_call: TRBJ2-3; clone_size: .; cdr3_nt: TGTGCCAGCAGCTTGTTGGGCGCGGGACGGATCCTTACGACGCAGTATTTT; cdr3_aa: CASSLLGAGRILTTQYF
d_call: TRBD2; v_call: TRBV7-9; j_call: TRBJ2-2; clone_size: few; cdr3_nt: TGTGCCAGCAGTCCGGGACTAGCGACCACCGGGGAGCTGTTTTTT; cdr3_aa: CASSPGLATTGELFF
d_call: .; v_call: TRBV27; j_call: TRBJ2-5; clone_size: .; cdr3_nt: TGTGCCAGCAGTCAACCGGACAGCGGCGAGACCCAGTACTTC; cdr3_aa: CASSQPDSGETQYF
d_call: .; v_call: TRBV4-3; j_call: TRBJ1-5; clone_size: .; cdr3_nt: TGCGCCAGCAGCCAAGATTTGCCAGGGTATCAGCCCCAGCATTTT; cdr3_aa: CASSQDLPGYQPQHF
d_call: .; v_call: TRBV7-9; j_call: TRBJ2-1; clone_size: .; cdr3_nt: TGTGCCAGCAGTGGGACAAAGGTCTCTTCCAATGAGCAGTTCTTC; cdr3_aa: CASSGTKVSSNEQFF
d_call: .; v_call: TRBV19; j_call: TRBJ1-5; clone_size: few; cdr3_nt: TGTGCCAGTAATCTCCGGGGGCAGCCCCAGCATTTT; cdr3_aa: CASNLRGQPQHF
d_call: .; v_call: TRBV5-1; j_call: TRBJ1-1; clone_size: .; cdr3_nt: TGCGCCAGTCGATCGAACACTGAAGCTTTCTTT; cdr3_aa: CASRSNTEAFF
d_call: .; v_call: TRBV7-2; j_call: TRBJ2-7; clone_size: .; cdr3_nt: TGTGCCAGCAGCTTAACTCAGCCCGACGAGCAGTACTTC; cdr3_aa: CASSLTQPDEQYF
d_call: .; v_call: TRBV9; j_call: TRBJ2-1; clone_size: .; cdr3_nt: TGTGCCAGCAGCACTCACAGTAGCAGGCACAATGAGCAGTTCTTC; cdr3_aa: CASSTHSSRHNEQFF
d_call: TRBD1; v_call: TRBV5-4; j_call: TRBJ1-2; clone_size: .; cdr3_nt: TGTGCCAGCAGCCGCTCTCGACAGGGGCATGGCTACACCTTC; cdr3_aa: CASSRSRQGHGYTF
d_call: TRBD1; v_call: TRBV19; j_call: TRBJ1-6; clone_size: few; cdr3_nt: TGTGCCAGTAGTCCATCTTACAGGGGGAATTCACCCCTCCACTTT; cdr3_aa: CASSPSYRGNSPLHF
d_call: TRBD2; v_call: TRBV2; j_call: TRBJ2-7; clone_size: .; cdr3_nt: TGTGCCAGCCGACGGGAGGGGGGACCCTACGAGCAGTACTTC; cdr3_aa: CASRREGGPYEQYF
d_call: TRBD2; v_call: TRBV7-3; j_call: TRBJ2-1; clone_size: .; cdr3_nt: TGTGCCAGCAGCTTAGCGGGGGGGCTATACAATGAGCAGTTCTTC; cdr3_aa: CASSLAGGLYNEQFF
d_call: TRBD1; v_call: TRBV15; j_call: TRBJ2-1; clone_size: .; cdr3_nt: TGTGCCACCAGCAGAGACGGGACAGGGTACAATGAGCAGTTCTTC; cdr3_aa: CATSRDGTGYNEQFF
d_call: .; v_call: TRBV7-6; j_call: TRBJ1-2; clone_size: .; cdr3_nt: TGTGCCAGCAGCCCAAACCCGGACGGCTATGGCTACACCTTC; cdr3_aa: CASSPNPDGYGYTF